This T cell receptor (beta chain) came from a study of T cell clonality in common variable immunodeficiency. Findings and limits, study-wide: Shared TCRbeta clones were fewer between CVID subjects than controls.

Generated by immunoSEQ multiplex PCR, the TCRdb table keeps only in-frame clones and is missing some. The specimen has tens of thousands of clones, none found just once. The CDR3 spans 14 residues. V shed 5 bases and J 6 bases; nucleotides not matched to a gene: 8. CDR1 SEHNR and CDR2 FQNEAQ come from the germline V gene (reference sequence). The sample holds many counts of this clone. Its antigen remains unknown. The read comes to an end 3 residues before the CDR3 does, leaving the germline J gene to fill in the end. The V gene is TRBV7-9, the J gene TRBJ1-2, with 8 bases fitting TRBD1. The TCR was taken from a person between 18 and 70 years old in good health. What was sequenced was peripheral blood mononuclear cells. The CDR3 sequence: CASSQMGQVNGYTF. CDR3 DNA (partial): TGTGCCAGCAGCCAAATGGGACAGGTTAATGGC.